This record concerns one T cell receptor beta chain sequence. This record belongs to a study of blood T cell repertoires in COVID-19. At the level of the study: The study drew acute and convalescent COVID-19 samples from the United States, Italy and Spain. The cDNA or gDNA used as material had been derived from T cells, B-cell-depleted T cells, or PBMCs.

The data were produced by immunoSEQ multiplex PCR, yet TCRdb's version contains in-frame clones alone and is incomplete. The sample contains 86,000 or so clones, roughly three quarters of which appear only once. Trimming left V 6 bases short and J 4 bases short, with 18 bases between. Looked up from germline, CDR1 is MNHEY and CDR2 is SMNVEV (reference sequence). The CDR3 contains 15 residues. Sequences were obtained from peripheral blood. The gene calls are TRBV27 and TRBJ2-5, with D perhaps TRBD2 (6 bases). The TCR was taken from a man aged 65 to 85 with acute or convalescent COVID-19. The CDR3 DNA follows: TGTGCCAGCAGGCACCGGGACGGAGGGCGAGAGACCCAGTACTTC. It is translated as CASRHRDGGRETQYF.